The 16 T cell receptor beta chains in this list originate from one sample, sequenced in a study of CD8 T cells in ankylosing spondylitis. Overall study results and limits: Roughly eight highly homologous variants made up a TCR beta motif that seemed to typify ankylosing spondylitis blood.

The antigens these receptors bind are not known. TCRdb fed the 5' RACE reads into MiXCR, producing one record per CDR3 protein. The repertoire holds about 200,000 distinct CDR3 sequences, with around 6.6% as singletons. Source material: blood, either unsorted or a sorted T cell fraction (not recorded which). Receptors originate from a male donor with ankylosing spondylitis.

The chain joins TRBV6-5 to TRBJ1-5; 9 positions match TRBD1. The junction had 6 bases not matched to a gene; V was cut back by 6 bases and J by 0 bases. In germline, CDR1 is MNHEY, CDR2 SVGAGI. The CDR3 contains 16 residues. The CDR3 nucleotides are TGTGCCAGCAGCTTACAGGGGGCCCTTAGCAATCAGCCCCAGCATTTT. Its translation: CASSLQGALSNQPQHF.

The chain links TRBV7-9 to TRBJ2-7; perhaps D is TRBD1 or TRBD2 (5 bases each). Trimming took 0 bases from V and 0 from J, leaving 15 bases between them. The germline CDR1 and CDR2 sequences are SEHNR and FQNEAQ (reference sequence). This CDR3 has 17 amino acids. For the CDR3, the DNA is TGTGCCAGCAGCTTAGCGGGACCCTTTCCGGACTCCTACGAGCAGTACTTC. It translates to CASSLAGPFPDSYEQYF.

This clonotype was counted ten times or more. The rearrangement links TRBV25-1 to TRBJ2-7; D is unclear. V dropped 7 bases and J dropped 6 bases, with 16 bases sitting between them. CDR3 size: 13 residues. Germline CDR1 and CDR2: MGHDK and SYGVNS. CDR3 nucleotides: TGTGCCAGCACACCGCCTGGGTCGGGCGAGCAGTACTTC. Translated: CASTPPGSGEQYF.

This clonotype was seen many times. The V and J genes are TRBV11-2 and TRBJ2-3; TRBD2 agrees at 9 bases. The V gene end was trimmed by 5 bases and the J gene end by 0 bases; junction bases not matched to a gene: 3. From germline, CDR1 is SGHAT and CDR2 FQNNGV. The CDR3 has 15 amino acids. CDR3 sequence (DNA): TGTGCCAGCAGCCTACTAGCGGGTAGCACAGATACGCAGTATTTT. Amino acids: CASSLLAGSTDTQYF.

This clonotype was counted at least ten times. The gene calls are TRBV28 and TRBJ1-6; D is possibly TRBD1 (5 bases). Germline loops: CDR1 MDHEN, CDR2 SYDVKM. The CDR3 consists of 14 residues. V was clipped by 3 bases and J by 4 bases, with 7 bases between them. The CDR3 coding sequence is TGTGCCAGCAGTTTGGGGGATTATAATTCACCCCTCCACTTT. Translated, it gives CASSLGDYNSPLHF.

The rearrangement joins TRBV20-1 to TRBJ2-1, with unresolved D. The CDR3 extends over 14 amino acids. Per the germline V gene, CDR1 is DFQATT and CDR2 is SNEGSKA (reference sequence). Deletions cut 6 bases from V and 3 bases from J, with 15 bases between. CDR3 DNA: TGCAGTGCAATAGCCGACACCGGCTACAATGAGCAGTTCTTC. As protein: CSAIADTGYNEQFF.

This clonotype has a count of ten or more. This chain links TRBV7-2 with TRBJ1-2, with a possible D match to TRBD1 (5 bases). Germline CDR1 and CDR2: SGHTA and FQGNSA. This CDR3 is built from 16 residues. Between the trimmed V and J ends, which lost 0 bases and 0 bases, there was a span of 11 bases. CDR3 nucleotides: TGTGCCAGCAGCTTAGCGCCCAGGGTGACTAACTATGGCTACACCTTC. It specifies CASSLAPRVTNYGYTF. Variable domain in full (rest from reference TRBV7-2 and TRBJ1-2): GAGVSQSPSNKVTEKGKDVELRCDPISGHTALYWYRQSLGQGLEFLIYFQGNSAPDKSGLPSDRFSAERTGGSVSTLTIQRTQQEDSAVYLCASSLAPRVTNYGYTFGSGTRLTVV.

This clonotype was recorded at least ten times. The genes are TRBV2 and TRBJ1-3; possibly TRBD1 for D (5 bases). This CDR3 spans 15 amino acids. CDR1 SNHLY and CDR2 FYNNEI come from the germline V gene. V lost 2 bases, J lost 0 bases, and 8 bases lay in between. CDR3 loop: CASSEHRFSGNTIYF. The DNA of the CDR3 is TGTGCCAGCAGTGAACACAGGTTCTCTGGAAACACCATATATTTT.

This clonotype was counted many times. V is TRBV4-2 and J is TRBJ2-7; D is perhaps TRBD1 (6 bases). Germline V gene sequence: CDR1 LGHNA, CDR2 YNFKEQ. The CDR3 is 16 amino acids. Trimming took 0 bases from V and 4 from J, leaving 16 bases between them. In DNA form, the CDR3 reads TGTGCCAGCAGCCAAGATCAAGGGACAATCCATTACGAGCAGTACTTC. Protein: CASSQDQGTIHYEQYF.

This clonotype came up many times. This chain links TRBV4-3 with TRBJ2-1; the match to TRBD2 covers 12 bases. The CDR3 has 15 residues. Germline assignment: CDR1 LGHNA and CDR2 YSLEER. V trimming: 6 bases; J trimming: 8 bases; junction bases outside the gene matches: 8. This CDR3 is CASSGLAGWEHEQFF. As DNA, the CDR3 is TGCGCCAGCAGTGGACTAGCGGGATGGGAGCATGAGCAGTTCTTC.

This clonotype was seen repeatedly, ten times or more. The rearrangement links TRBV4-3 to TRBJ1-1, with unresolved D. Germline assignment: CDR1 LGHNA and CDR2 YSLEER. Deletions cut 0 bases from V and 5 bases from J, with 16 bases between. The CDR3 contains 16 residues. In DNA, the CDR3 is TGCGCCAGCAGCCAAGATCAAGCGGGCCCGGGAACTGAAGCTTTCTTT. Encoded protein: CASSQDQAGPGTEAFF.

This clonotype occurred many times. The chain carries TRBV11-2 and TRBJ1-1, with a possible D match to TRBD1 (5 bases). CDR3 size: 15 residues. Germline V gene sequence: CDR1 SGHAT, CDR2 FQNNGV. Trimming took off 4 bases at V and 1 base at J, with 13 bases between the two ends. In DNA form, the CDR3 reads TGTGCCAGCAGCTCTAACAAGGGGAGGAACACTGAAGCTTTCTTT. Encoded protein: CASSSNKGRNTEAFF.

This clonotype showed up many times. The chain couples TRBV29-1 to TRBJ2-7, with 10 bases that match TRBD1. The CDR3 has 12 amino acids. Per germline, CDR1 SQVTM and CDR2 ANQGSEA. Trimming cost V 4 bases and J 5 bases; bases outside gene matches: 2. The CDR3 DNA sequence: TGCAGCGTTGGGGGACAGGGGAACGAGCAGTACTTC. This translates into CSVGGQGNEQYF.

The CDR3 protein is CASSPPQGIYTEAFF. The CDR3, as DNA: TGTGCCAGCTCACCACCACAGGGGATTTACACTGAAGCTTTCTTT. This chain uses TRBV18 with TRBJ1-1, with 7 bases matching TRBD1. The ends lost 0 bases at V and 3 bases at J; junction bases unmatched: 4. The germline V gene encodes CDR1 KGHSH and CDR2 LQKENI. The CDR3 is 15 amino acids.

This clonotype was recorded at least ten times. J is TRBJ2-7 and V is TRBV7-8; D gene uncertain. V was cut by 4 bases and J by 7 bases, with 11 bases left in between. The CDR3 has 12 amino acids. Germline loops: CDR1 SGHVS, CDR2 FQNEAQ. CDR3 sequence: CASSSFPWEQYF. The CDR3 DNA reads as TGTGCCAGCAGCTCATTCCCCTGGGAGCAGTACTTC.

In this sample, this clonotype turned up many times. The chain couples TRBV7-9 to TRBJ1-5; possibly TRBD1 for D (5 bases). The CDR3 runs to 14 residues. Germline CDR1 and CDR2: SEHNR and FQNEAQ (reference sequence). V lost 0 bases, J lost 2 bases, and 5 bases lay in between. DNA for the CDR3: TGTGCCAGCAGCTTAGCAGGGGGCAATCAGCCCCAGCATTTT. Protein: CASSLAGGNQPQHF.